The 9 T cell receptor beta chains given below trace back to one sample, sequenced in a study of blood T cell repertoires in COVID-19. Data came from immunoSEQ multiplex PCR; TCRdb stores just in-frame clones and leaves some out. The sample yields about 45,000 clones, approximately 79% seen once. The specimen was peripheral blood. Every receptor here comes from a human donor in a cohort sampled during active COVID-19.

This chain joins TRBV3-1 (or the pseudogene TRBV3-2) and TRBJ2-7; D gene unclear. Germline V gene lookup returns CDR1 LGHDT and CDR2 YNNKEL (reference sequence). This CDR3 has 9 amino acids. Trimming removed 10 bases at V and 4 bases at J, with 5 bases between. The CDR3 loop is CATPYEQYV. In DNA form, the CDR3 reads TGTGCCACCCCATACGAGCAGTACGTC.

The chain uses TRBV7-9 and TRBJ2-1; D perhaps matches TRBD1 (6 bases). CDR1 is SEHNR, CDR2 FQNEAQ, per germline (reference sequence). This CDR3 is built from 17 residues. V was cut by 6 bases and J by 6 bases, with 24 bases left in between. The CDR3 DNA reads TGTGCCAGCAGAACCCCCTTGGGGACATCCTTACTCAATGAGCAGTTCTTC. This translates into CASRTPLGTSLLNEQFF.

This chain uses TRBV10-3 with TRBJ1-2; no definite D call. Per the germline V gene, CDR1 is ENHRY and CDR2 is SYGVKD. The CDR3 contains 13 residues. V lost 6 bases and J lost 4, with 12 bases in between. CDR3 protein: CAIRPGGPYGYTF. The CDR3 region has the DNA TGTGCCATCAGACCGGGAGGCCCCTATGGCTACACCTTC.

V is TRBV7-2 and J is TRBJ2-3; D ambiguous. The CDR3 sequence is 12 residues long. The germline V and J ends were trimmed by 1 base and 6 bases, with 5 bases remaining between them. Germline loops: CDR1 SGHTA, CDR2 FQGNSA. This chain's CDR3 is CASSLVRDTQYF. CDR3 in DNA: TGTGCCAGCAGCTTAGTCAGGGATACGCAGTATTTT.

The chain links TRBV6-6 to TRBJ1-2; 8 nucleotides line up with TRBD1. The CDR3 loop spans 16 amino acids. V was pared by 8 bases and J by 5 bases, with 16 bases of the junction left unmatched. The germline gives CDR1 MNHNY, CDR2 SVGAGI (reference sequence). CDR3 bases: TGTGCCAGCTCCCCGAGACAGGGGTCGCTTCGGTATGGCTACACCTTC. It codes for CASSPRQGSLRYGYTF.

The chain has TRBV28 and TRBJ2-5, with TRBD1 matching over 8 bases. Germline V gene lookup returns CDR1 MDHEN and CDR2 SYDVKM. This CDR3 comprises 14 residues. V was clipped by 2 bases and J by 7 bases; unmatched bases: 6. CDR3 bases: TGTGCCAGCAGTTTACCCGGACAGGGTGGGACCCAGTACTTC. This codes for CASSLPGQGGTQYF.

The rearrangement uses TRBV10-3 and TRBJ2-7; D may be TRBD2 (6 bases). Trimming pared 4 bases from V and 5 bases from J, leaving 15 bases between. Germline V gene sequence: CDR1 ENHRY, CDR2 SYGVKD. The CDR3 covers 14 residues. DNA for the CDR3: TGTGCCATCAGTGGGGGCGGGGACGCTCACGAGCAGTACTTC. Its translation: CAISGGGDAHEQYF.

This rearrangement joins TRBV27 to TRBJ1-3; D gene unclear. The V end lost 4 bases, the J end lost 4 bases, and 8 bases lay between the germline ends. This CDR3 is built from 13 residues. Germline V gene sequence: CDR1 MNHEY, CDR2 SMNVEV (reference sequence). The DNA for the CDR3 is TGTGCCAGCAGTTCAGGCCGGGGAAACACCATATATTTT. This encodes CASSSGRGNTIYF.

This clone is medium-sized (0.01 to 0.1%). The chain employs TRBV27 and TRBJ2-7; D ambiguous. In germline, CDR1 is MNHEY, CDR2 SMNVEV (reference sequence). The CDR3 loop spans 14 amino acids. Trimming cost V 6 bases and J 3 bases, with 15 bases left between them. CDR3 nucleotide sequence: TGTGCCAGCAGGGGCCCTAATAGAAACTACGAGCAGTACTTC. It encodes CASRGPNRNYEQYF.